Following are 32 T cell receptor beta chains from one sample sequenced in a study of blood T cell repertoires in COVID-19. Using immunoSEQ multiplex PCR, the repertoire was profiled, and TCRdb retains in-frame clones only, with some absent. The sample records over 130,000 clones, around 82% being singletons. What was sequenced was peripheral blood. The receptors originated from a human donor in a cohort sampled during active COVID-19.

The V and J genes are TRBV7-9 and TRBJ1-6; D is possibly TRBD1 (5 bases). Trimming removed 4 bases from V and 6 bases from J, with 10 bases in between. This CDR3 spans 14 amino acids. Germline loops: CDR1 SEHNR, CDR2 FQNEAQ (reference sequence). The CDR3 here is CASSSGKSNSPLHF. DNA for the CDR3: TGTGCCAGCAGCTCAGGGAAAAGTAATTCACCCCTCCACTTT.

The rearrangement uses TRBV6-5 and TRBJ2-7; 9 bases map to TRBD2. Germline values: CDR1 MNHEY, CDR2 SVGAGI. V lost 7 bases to trimming and J lost 2 bases; unmatched junction nucleotides: 9. There are 15 residues in the CDR3. CDR3 loop: CASTDIAGATYEQYF. CDR3 DNA: TGTGCCAGCACCGACATAGCGGGAGCCACCTACGAGCAGTACTTC.

This clone came up once. The chain combines TRBV15 with TRBJ2-2; D is perhaps TRBD1 (6 bases). There are 15 residues in the CDR3. Looked up from germline, CDR1 is LNHNV and CDR2 is YYDKDF (reference sequence). Trimming left V 4 bases short and J 3 bases short, with 12 bases between. Here the CDR3 DNA reads TGTGCCACCAGCAACGACAGGCGACACACCGGGGAGCTGTTTTTT. Translated, it gives CATSNDRRHTGELFF.

The chain recombines TRBV10-3 with TRBJ2-5, with D perhaps TRBD2 (5 bases). V was cut by 3 bases and J by 5 bases, with 16 bases left in between. CDR1 and CDR2 from the germline V gene are ENHRY and SYGVKD. The CDR3 totals 15 residues. CDR3: CAISDAPGTGETQYF. In nucleotides, the CDR3 is TGTGCCATCAGTGACGCTCCCGGAACGGGGGAGACCCAGTACTTC.

This chain uses TRBV11-2 with TRBJ2-5, with 8 nucleotides matching TRBD2. The CDR3 has 13 amino acids. The germline CDR1 and CDR2 sequences are SGHAT and FQNNGV. Trimming removed 5 bases from V and 5 bases from J; junction bases left unmatched: 4. CDR3 bases: TGTGCCAGCAGCCGCGGACTAGCTGAGACCCAGTACTTC. Translating it yields CASSRGLAETQYF. Filled out from reference TRBV11-2 and TRBJ2-5, the complete variable domain reads EAGVAQSPRYKIIEKRQSVAFWCNPISGHATLYWYQQILGQGPKLLIQFQNNGVVDDSQLPKDRFSAERLKGVDSTLKIQPAKLEDSAVYLCASSRGLAETQYFGPGTRLLVL.

This clone was seen only once. This chain connects TRBV3-1 (or the pseudogene TRBV3-2) to TRBJ2-5; 7 bases line up with TRBD2. CDR3 length equals 17 residues. V lost 1 base, J lost 5 bases, and 13 bases stayed unmatched. CDR1 and CDR2 (germline): LGHDT, YNNKEL (reference sequence). In DNA form, the CDR3 reads TGTGCCAGCAGCCAAGGGCCAGGAGGCGGGCGGGAGGAGACCCAGTACTTC. Its protein is CASSQGPGGGREETQYF.

This chain uses TRBV10-2 with TRBJ2-1; possibly TRBD1 for D (5 bases). Deletions cut 6 bases from V and 5 bases from J, with 11 bases between. CDR3 length equals 13 residues. Germline lookup yields CDR1 WSHSY and CDR2 SAAADI. The CDR3 loop is CASRGNRNNEQFF. The DNA of the CDR3 is TGCGCCAGCAGGGGAAACAGGAACAATGAGCAGTTCTTC.

The genes are TRBV5-1 and TRBJ1-1, with D possibly matching TRBD1 (5 bases). Per germline, CDR1 SGHRS and CDR2 YFSETQ. The germline V and J ends were trimmed by 6 bases and 3 bases, with 15 bases remaining between them. This CDR3 has 14 residues. CDR3 nucleotide sequence: TGCGCCAGCACCCAAGACACGACAGACACTGAAGCTTTCTTT. Amino acid sequence: CASTQDTTDTEAFF.

The rearrangement links TRBV5-1 to TRBJ1-1; D is possibly TRBD1 (6 bases). V was trimmed by 4 bases and J by 7 bases, leaving 14 bases between them. CDR1 is SGHRS, CDR2 YFSETQ, per germline. This CDR3 has 13 amino acids. Written as DNA, the CDR3 is TGCGCCAGCAGCCCACCGGGGGGGCATGAAGCTTTCTTT. It is translated as CASSPPGGHEAFF.

This clone was seen a handful of times. V gene TRBV5-5 combines with J gene TRBJ1-5, with D hard to call. V lost 0 bases, J lost 6 bases, and 10 bases lay in between. The germline gives CDR1 SGHKS, CDR2 YYEKEE (reference sequence). The CDR3 consists of 14 residues. The CDR3 loop is CASSLGMGGQPQHF. The DNA for the CDR3 is TGTGCCAGCAGCTTGGGGATGGGAGGTCAGCCCCAGCATTTT.

As regards this clone: Other DNA sequences of this sample code for an identical CDR3. The chain links TRBV7-6 to TRBJ1-1, with TRBD1 as a possible D gene (5 bases). V lost 5 bases to trimming and J lost 1 base, with 8 bases between them. The CDR3 loop spans 13 amino acids. Germline V gene data show CDR1 as SGHVS and CDR2 as FNYEAQ. The CDR3 sequence: CASSLGRNTEAFF. As DNA, the CDR3 is TGTGCCAGCAGCCTGGGGCGGAACACTGAAGCTTTCTTT.

The V call is TRBV6-9, the J call TRBJ2-2, with 7 nucleotides matching TRBD1. Germline V CDR1 and CDR2: MNHGY, SVAAGI. V trimming: 6 bases; J trimming: 2 bases; junction bases outside the gene matches: 9. This CDR3 region has 16 residues. The CDR3 DNA sequence: TGTGCCAGCAGCATCGCCGGGACAGCCAACACCGGGGAGCTGTTTTTT. Amino acid sequence: CASSIAGTANTGELFF.

J is TRBJ1-1 and V is TRBV5-1; maybe TRBD1 (5 bases). In germline, CDR1 is SGHRS, CDR2 YFSETQ. V was trimmed by 2 bases and J by 1 base, leaving 9 bases between them. The CDR3 contains 14 residues. CDR3 region: CASSLLRANTEAFF. CDR3 DNA sequence: TGCGCCAGCAGCTTACTCAGGGCGAACACTGAAGCTTTCTTT.

The chain carries TRBV5-5 and TRBJ1-4, with D perhaps TRBD1 (5 bases). In germline, CDR1 is SGHKS, CDR2 YYEKEE (reference sequence). V was pared by 2 bases and J by 5 bases, with 13 bases between. This CDR3 has 15 amino acids. The CDR3 DNA sequence: TGTGCCAGCAGCTTACTGACAGACTCCAATGAAAAACTGTTTTTT. It yields the protein CASSLLTDSNEKLFF.

This chain connects TRBV10-3 to TRBJ1-2; a possible D gene is TRBD1 (5 bases). CDR1 is ENHRY, CDR2 SYGVKD, per germline. The CDR3 runs 13 residues. With 11 bases removed from V and 8 bases from J, the gap between germline ends came to 21 bases. This CDR3 reads CAATEGLSRGYTF. The CDR3 coding sequence is TGTGCCGCCACAGAGGGACTCTCTCGGGGCTACACCTTC.

V gene TRBV12-3 or TRBV12-4 combines with J gene TRBJ1-1, with D maybe TRBD1 (5 bases). Trimming shortened V by 5 bases and J by 6 bases, and 10 bases separated the two germline ends. This CDR3 region has 12 residues. As DNA, the CDR3 is TGTGCCAGCAGTCCAGGGTACGCTGAAGCTTTCTTT. Residues: CASSPGYAEAFF.

The genes are TRBV5-1 and TRBJ1-3; a possible D gene is TRBD1 (5 bases). The CDR3 is 13 amino acids. With 5 bases removed from V and 6 bases from J, the gap between germline ends came to 12 bases. CDR1 is SGHRS, CDR2 YFSETQ, per germline. CDR3 region: CASRHQGTNTIYF. The DNA for the CDR3 is TGCGCCAGCAGACATCAGGGAACAAACACCATATATTTT.

The chain combines TRBV20-1 with TRBJ2-1, with 9 nucleotides matching TRBD2. This CDR3 has 15 amino acids. The junction had 10 bases not matched to a gene; V was cut back by 3 bases and J by 7 bases. CDR1 is DFQATT, CDR2 SNEGSKA, per germline (reference sequence). The CDR3 sequence: CSASFLAGAKNEQFF. For the CDR3, the DNA is TGCAGTGCTAGTTTCTTAGCGGGGGCCAAAAATGAGCAGTTCTTC.

V is TRBV20-1 and J is TRBJ1-2; D not certain. V gave up 3 bases and J gave up 6 bases, with 5 bases separating them. CDR1 is DFQATT and CDR2 is SNEGSKA in the germline V gene (reference sequence). The CDR3 runs 10 residues. CDR3 coding DNA: TGCAGTGCTAGCGGGGATGGCTACACCTTC. Translating it yields CSASGDGYTF.

About this clone: The same CDR3 is also encoded by other DNA sequences in this sample. The chain links TRBV3-1 (or the pseudogene TRBV3-2) to TRBJ2-3, with 7 bases identical to TRBD1. The CDR3 spans 15 residues. In germline, CDR1 is LGHDT, CDR2 YNNKEL (reference sequence). V lost 4 bases to trimming and J lost 1 base; unmatched junction nucleotides: 5. The CDR3 DNA is TGTGCCAGCAGCCCCCGGGACAGAGGCACAGATACGCAGTATTTT. Encoded protein: CASSPRDRGTDTQYF.

The rearrangement joins TRBV6-1 to TRBJ1-2; tentatively, D is TRBD1 (5 bases). The CDR3 has 16 residues. Germline V lookup: CDR1 MNHNS, CDR2 SASEGT. The V end lost 2 bases, the J end lost 8 bases, and 21 bases lay between the germline ends. The CDR3 region is CASSELGGSLVSGYTF. CDR3 bases: TGTGCCAGCAGTGAATTGGGGGGGTCGCTCGTTTCCGGCTACACCTTC.

The V call is TRBV2, the J call TRBJ1-4, with D tentatively TRBD1 (5 bases). The CDR3 spans 14 residues. CDR1 is SNHLY, CDR2 FYNNEI, per germline. With 6 bases removed from V and 1 base from J, the gap between germline ends came to 9 bases. The CDR3 region is CASRYRLTNEKLFF. The CDR3 nucleotides are TGTGCCAGCAGATACAGGCTAACTAATGAAAAACTGTTTTTT.

The chain recombines TRBV4-1 with TRBJ2-1; D might be TRBD2 (6 bases). The CDR3 contains 17 residues. V lost 1 base, J lost 6 bases, and 19 bases lay in between. CDR1 MGHRA and CDR2 YSYEKL come from the germline V gene. The CDR3 is CASSQVSRTIGTNEQFF. In DNA form, the CDR3 reads TGCGCCAGCAGCCAAGTAAGTAGGACTATTGGTACCAATGAGCAGTTCTTC.

The chain is built from TRBV10-1 and TRBJ1-2; 9 positions match TRBD1. V lost 5 bases, J lost 2 bases, and 3 bases stayed unmatched. Germline lookup yields CDR1 WNHNN and CDR2 SYGVQD (reference sequence). The CDR3 has 14 amino acids. CDR3 region: CASSSGQGNYGYTF. CDR3 coding DNA: TGCGCCAGCAGTTCCGGACAGGGGAACTATGGCTACACCTTC.

The V and J genes are TRBV28 and TRBJ1-3; D not certain. Germline lookup yields CDR1 MDHEN and CDR2 SYDVKM. Trimming stripped 8 bases from V and 0 bases from J, with 14 bases between. The CDR3 spans 15 residues. The CDR3 protein is CASVTATNSGNTIYF. DNA of the CDR3: TGTGCCAGCGTAACCGCGACAAACTCTGGAAACACCATATATTTT.

Worth noting for this clone: Its ends do not fully match the called genes, so a read error is possible. The gene calls are TRBV5-1 and TRBJ2-6; D possibly corresponds to TRBD1 (6 bases). Looked up from germline, CDR1 is SGHRS and CDR2 is YFSETQ. There are 13 residues in the CDR3. The CDR3 region has the DNA TGCGCCAGCAGCTTGGGACGGGGATTGACAGGATCTTTC. Protein sequence: CASSLGRGLTGSF.

The V call is TRBV7-9, the J call TRBJ2-1, with TRBD1 as a possible D gene (5 bases). The CDR3 extends over 13 amino acids. The germline V gene encodes CDR1 SEHNR and CDR2 FQNEAQ (reference sequence). Trimming removed 5 bases at V and 2 bases at J, with 7 bases between. CDR3 coding DNA: TGTGCCAGCAGCCTGGACACCTACAATGAGCAGTTCTTC. It translates to CASSLDTYNEQFF.

The CDR3 loop reads CASRSRDPYNEQFF. The DNA of the CDR3 is TGCGCCAGCAGGTCCAGGGATCCCTACAATGAGCAGTTCTTC. The chain joins TRBV5-1 to TRBJ2-1; the D gene is possibly TRBD1 (5 bases). Germline lookup yields CDR1 SGHRS and CDR2 YFSETQ. This CDR3 is 14 amino acids long. V was shortened by 5 bases and J by 2 bases, with 11 bases between the two germline ends.

In its sample, this clone was seen once. This chain uses TRBV6-5 with TRBJ2-7; D might be TRBD1 (7 bases). Germline lookup yields CDR1 MNHEY and CDR2 SVGAGI. V was pared by 6 bases and J by 0 bases, with 15 bases between. This CDR3 is 15 amino acids long. CDR3 in DNA: TGTGCCAGCAGATATCAGGGGGGAGCCTCCTACGAGCAGTACTTC. Translating it yields CASRYQGGASYEQYF.

This rearrangement joins TRBV3-1 (or the pseudogene TRBV3-2) to TRBJ1-5; 9 nucleotides match TRBD1. Germline V CDR1 and CDR2: LGHDT, YNNKEL (reference sequence). This CDR3 region has 14 residues. Unmatched junction bases numbered 5, after V lost 4 bases and J lost 7 bases. This CDR3 is CASSPTGGRQPQHF. The CDR3 DNA follows: TGTGCCAGCAGCCCAACAGGGGGCCGGCAGCCCCAGCATTTT.

This clone is a singleton in its sample. This chain links TRBV9 with TRBJ1-1; possible D gene TRBD1, 5 bases. Germline-derived CDR1 and CDR2 are SGDLS and YYNGEE. This CDR3 has 13 amino acids. V was clipped by 6 bases and J by 0 bases, with 9 bases between them. The CDR3 DNA follows: TGTGCCAGCACCAGGACACTGAACACTGAAGCTTTCTTT. Translation: CASTRTLNTEAFF.

V is TRBV6-6 and J is TRBJ1-2, with 9 bases matching TRBD1. Trimming took 2 bases from V and 7 from J; bases not matched to a gene: 8. The length of the CDR3 is 15 residues. Looked up from germline, CDR1 is MNHNY and CDR2 is SVGAGI (reference sequence). The CDR3: CASSYGRTGGTGYTF. DNA of the CDR3: TGTGCCAGCAGTTACGGCAGAACAGGGGGCACTGGCTACACCTTC.